These T cell receptor beta chains were read from a single sample in a study of blood T cell repertoires in COVID-19. Sequencing used immunoSEQ multiplex PCR; TCRdb keeps in-frame clones, though not all of them. The table shows 200,000 to 250,000 clones, with around nine tenths occurring only once. Sequencing input: PBMCs or T cells enriched from blood (not recorded which). The receptors come from a woman in her thirties who had been exposed to COVID-19. Each CDR3 is given with its conserved first and last residue. The D gene is left open where the match is weak. Not all rows give a size; the values are once, few, many and, for expanded clones, a class.

TRBJ2-1,TRBV10-1,NA,NA,TGCGCCAGCAGTCCGGGACTCTACAATGAGCAGTTCTTC,CASSPGLYNEQFF
TRBJ2-5,TRBV5-5,NA,NA,TGTGCCAGCAGTTTCCAACTAGCAGCTCAAGAGACCCAGTACTTC,CASSFQLAAQETQYF
TRBJ1-1,TRBV19,NA,NA,TGTGCCAGTAGTACGGGGATTACTGAAGCTTTCTTT,CASSTGITEAFF
TRBJ2-7,TRBV11-2,NA,NA,TGTGCCAGCAGCTTACGACAGTCCTACGAGCAGTACTTC,CASSLRQSYEQYF
TRBJ1-4,TRBV5-1,NA,TRBD1,TGCGCCAGCAGCTTGGGCGGAGGGGACAGGGATGCAACTAATGAAAAACTGTTTTTT,CASSLGGGDRDATNEKLFF
TRBJ1-2,TRBV7-9,NA,NA,TGTGCCAGCAGCTTAGCCGGGGATCTAGCTAACTATGGCTACACCTTC,CASSLAGDLANYGYTF
TRBJ2-1,TRBV29-1,NA,TRBD2,TGCAGCGTTAAGGGGAAGGCGGGAGGCTACAATGAGCAGTTCTTC,CSVKGKAGGYNEQFF
TRBJ2-3,TRBV7-2,once,NA,TGTGCCAGCAGCTTGAGGATCTCCACCCCTAGCACAGATACGCAGTATTTT,CASSLRISTPSTDTQYF
TRBJ1-6,TRBV4-1,NA,TRBD1,TGCGCCAGCAGCCAAGCTATGGACAGGGGAGGGTATAATTCACCCCTCCACTTT,CASSQAMDRGGYNSPLHF
TRBJ1-6,TRBV25-1,NA,NA,TGTGCCAGCAGTGAAAACCTAGTCTCTAATTCACCCCTCCACTTT,CASSENLVSNSPLHF
TRBJ1-1,TRBV11-2,NA,TRBD1,TGTGCCAGCAGCACAGGGGGCGGTTTTACTGAAGCTTTCTTT,CASSTGGGFTEAFF
TRBJ2-2,TRBV5-1,NA,TRBD1,TGCGCCAGCAGCCGCGGGGACAGGGGCACCGGGGAGCTGTTTTTT,CASSRGDRGTGELFF
TRBJ1-3,TRBV7-9,once,TRBD1,TGTGCCAGCAGCAAGACAGGGGAAGCGGGAAACACCATATATTTT,CASSKTGEAGNTIYF
TRBJ2-1,TRBV6-6,few,TRBD2,TGTGCCAGCAGCCTTTCCGGGACTAGATCCTACAATGAGCAGTTCTTC,CASSLSGTRSYNEQFF
TRBJ1-1,TRBV6-5,NA,NA,TGTGCCAGCAGCCCCCCTAGGATCGGTGAAGCTTTCTTT,CASSPPRIGEAFF
TRBJ2-1,TRBV9,NA,TRBD2,TGTGCCAGCAGCGTAGAAGGGACTAGCGGGAGCTATGAGCAGTTCTTC,CASSVEGTSGSYEQFF
TRBJ2-7,TRBV9,NA,NA,TGTGCCAGCAGAGGCGGGTCCTGGGACGAGCAGTACTTC,CASRGGSWDEQYF
TRBJ2-3,TRBV5-4,NA,NA,TGTGCCAGCAGCTTGGGCAGTAGCACAGATACGCAGTATTTT,CASSLGSSTDTQYF
TRBJ2-1,TRBV7-7,NA,TRBD2,TGTGCCAGCAGCCCAGGACTAGCGGGAGTAAATGAGCAGTTCTTC,CASSPGLAGVNEQFF
TRBJ1-5,TRBV6-5,NA,TRBD1,TGTGCCACCAGGGACAGGGCGAGCAATCAGCCCCAGCATTTT,CATRDRASNQPQHF
TRBJ2-1,TRBV7-7,NA,NA,TGTGCTAGCAGCTTAGGGAGCTCCTACAATGAGCAGTTCTTC,CASSLGSSYNEQFF
TRBJ1-4,TRBV7-9,NA,NA,TGTGCCAGCAGCTTAGATCGAAAGGGAGGAGAAAAACTGTTTTTT,CASSLDRKGGEKLFF
TRBJ1-1,TRBV6-5,NA,NA,TGTGCCAGCAGTTACCTGGCAGGCACTGAAGCTTTCTTT,CASSYLAGTEAFF
TRBJ1-6,TRBV12-5,once,NA,TGTGCTAGTGCTCCGTTCGGGGGGCGCGTTTATTCACCCCTCCACTTT,CASAPFGGRVYSPLHF
TRBJ2-1,TRBV21-1,NA,NA,TGTGCCAGCAGCGAAAGGGAGGACAGGGGGTTTAGGAATGAGCAGTTCTTC,CASSEREDRGFRNEQFF
TRBJ1-1,TRBV4-1,NA,NA,TGCGCCAGCAGCCAAGACGGGTGGAACACTGAAGCTTTCTTT,CASSQDGWNTEAFF
TRBJ2-5,TRBV19,NA,TRBD2,TGTGCCAGTAGTCCCCCGAGGGGGACTAGCGGGACGTACCAAGAGACCCAGTACTTC,CASSPPRGTSGTYQETQYF
TRBJ2-3,TRBV7-3,NA,NA,TGTGCCAGCAGCCCTGGGCTAGCTGGTGATACGCAGTATTTT,CASSPGLAGDTQYF
TRBJ2-1,TRBV6-5,NA,NA,TGTGCCAGCCATCCGGACTACTCCTACAATGAGCAGTTCTTC,CASHPDYSYNEQFF
TRBJ1-2,TRBV4-1,NA,NA,TGCGCCAGCAGCCCAGACGGGATAGGGGGCTACACCTTC,CASSPDGIGGYTF
TRBJ1-5,TRBV30,once,TRBD1,TGTGCCTGGAGCGCCGGGACAGGGAGGCAGCCCCAGCATTTT,CAWSAGTGRQPQHF
TRBJ1-6,TRBV6-5,NA,TRBD1,TGTGCCAGCAGCCTTGGACAGGAAAATTCACCCCTCCACTTT,CASSLGQENSPLHF
TRBJ1-1,TRBV7-6,NA,TRBD1,TGTGCCAGCAGCTTAGTCCAGGGGGCCGGCACTGAAGCTTTCTTT,CASSLVQGAGTEAFF
TRBJ2-1,TRBV5-8,NA,TRBD2,TGTGCCAGCAGCCGTCGAGCGGGATATCAGTTCTTC,CASSRRAGYQFF
TRBJ2-1,TRBV6-1,NA,NA,TGTGCCAGCAGTGAACTCGAAGGCTTGCGCGGAAGCTCCTACAATGAGCAGTTCTTC,CASSELEGLRGSSYNEQFF